This T cell receptor beta chain was retrieved from a study of shared clonotypes between healthy human individuals. Study-level points and caveats: Estimated richness values were generally larger in naive subsets than in memory subsets.

Of note for this clone: Its antigen is still unknown.

The method was immunoSEQ multiplex PCR; TCRdb's version includes in-frame clones alone and lacks a portion of them. The table records some 2,100,000 clones, 90% to 97% of them present only once. This CDR3 is 18 amino acids long. CDR1 is MRHNA and CDR2 is SNTAGT in the germline V gene. Trimming removed 5 bases from V and 1 base from J, with 21 bases in between. Sequencing input: naive CD4+ T cells sorted from blood. Subset indicated: CD45RA+ positively selected. The chain carries TRBV6-4 and TRBJ1-5; a weak D match, TRBD1 (5 bases). The clonotype originates from a man younger than 30 in good health. CDR3 sequence: CASSHFVPGRASNQPQHF. Written as DNA, the CDR3 is TGTGCCAGCAGTCATTTTGTTCCGGGCAGGGCGAGCAATCAGCCCCAGCATTTT.